A selection of T cell receptor beta chains follows, all from one sample in a study of human T cells and chemical hapten exposure. TCRdb ran MiXCR on the RACE reads and lists one entry per CDR3 protein. Of about 30,000 distinct CDR3 sequences listed, over 4.5% are singletons. The starting material was whole blood, obtained in connection with sensitization to the hapten diphenylcyclopropenone (DPC). These TCRs come from a young man with alopecia areata. Some clones in this sample may be carry-over from other donors' samples. Each CDR3 is given with its conserved first and last residue. Fields, in order: D gene, CDR3 length, J gene, V gene, clone size, CDR3 protein, CDR3 DNA. The D gene is left open where the match is weak. Where a row states a size, it is once, few, many or the class of an expanded clone; other rows omit it.

>TRBD1|16|TRBJ2-4|TRBV6-6|many
CASSGGQGIAKNIQYF
TGTGCCAGCAGTGGCGGACAGGGAATAGCCAAAAACATTCAGTACTTC
>NA|17|TRBJ2-3|TRBV12-3/TRBV12-4|many
CASSSSVRNTDTQYQYF
TGTGCCAGCAGTTCCTCGGTTCGAAACACAGATACGCAGTATCAGTATTTT
>NA|13|TRBJ2-7|TRBV7-2|many
CASSEGRTYEQYF
TGTGCCAGCAGCGAGGGACGGACCTACGAGCAGTACTTC
>NA|17|TRBJ2-1|TRBV6-5|many
CASSYSKGGGNYNEQFF
TGTGCCAGCAGTTACTCGAAGGGTGGAGGCAACTACAATGAGCAGTTCTTC
>NA|12|TRBJ1-2|TRBV10-3|many
CAISVGIYGYTF
TGTGCCATCAGTGTCGGAATCTATGGCTACACCTTC
>TRBD1|14|TRBJ1-1|TRBV6-5|many
CASNTQGEFTEAFF
TGTGCCAGCAACACACAGGGGGAATTCACTGAAGCTTTCTTT
>NA|17|TRBJ2-3|TRBV19|many
CASSMDPGGFSTDTQYF
TGTGCCAGTAGTATGGACCCGGGCGGGTTTAGCACAGATACGCAGTATTTT
>TRBD2|15|TRBJ2-1|TRBV7-9|many
CASSSGLAYHNEQFF
TGTGCCAGCAGCTCGGGACTAGCGTATCACAATGAGCAGTTCTTC
>NA|14|TRBJ2-3|TRBV7-2|NA
CASSLAGGVDTQYF
TGTGCCAGCAGCTTAGCGGGCGGGGTAGATACGCAGTATTTT
>NA|14|TRBJ2-5|TRBV5-6|many
CASSSPGFKETQYF
TGTGCCAGCAGCTCCCCCGGGTTCAAGGAGACCCAGTACTTC
>NA|13|TRBJ2-7|TRBV5-4|NA
CAFSQTYSYEQYF
TGTGCCTTCAGCCAGACCTACTCCTACGAGCAGTACTTC
>TRBD2|17|TRBJ2-5|TRBV11-2|many
CASSPGLAGGIKETQYF
TGTGCCAGCAGCCCGGGACTAGCGGGAGGAATTAAAGAGACCCAGTACTTC
>NA|13|TRBJ2-5|TRBV6-1|many
CASSFPPSETQYF
TGTGCCAGCAGTTTCCCCCCGTCGGAGACCCAGTACTTC
>NA|11|TRBJ1-1|TRBV19|many
CAIGGREPAFF
TGTGCCATTGGGGGCCGGGAGCCGGCTTTCTTT
>TRBD1|15|TRBJ2-1|TRBV28|once
CASSLGTGSYNEQFF
TGTGCCAGCAGTTTGGGGACAGGGTCCTACAATGAGCAGTTCTTC
>NA|13|TRBJ2-7|TRBV20-1|many
CSARASTSYEQYF
TGCAGTGCTAGAGCCAGTACTTCCTACGAGCAGTACTTC
>NA|14|TRBJ2-5|TRBV6-5|many
CASSMTRGGETQYF
TGTGCCAGCAGTATGACCAGGGGGGGGGAGACCCAGTACTTC
>NA|11|TRBJ2-7|TRBV29-1|NA
CSVGPPSEQYF
TGCAGCGTCGGCCCCCCTAGTGAGCAGTACTTC
>NA|13|TRBJ1-1|TRBV7-2|many
CASSPHQNTEAFF
TGTGCCAGCAGCCCGCATCAGAACACTGAAGCTTTCTTT
>TRBD1|15|TRBJ2-3|TRBV6-2/TRBV6-3|many
CASSFSLTGADTQYF
TGTGCCAGCAGTTTTTCCCTAACAGGGGCAGATACGCAGTATTTT
>NA|15|TRBJ2-2|TRBV19|few
CASSPTTKGSGELFF
TGTGCCAGTAGTCCGACCACGAAGGGGTCCGGGGAGCTGTTTTTT
>NA|17|TRBJ2-1|TRBV6-1|many
CASSAPRDLSSYNEQFF
TGTGCCAGCAGTGCTCCTCGGGACTTAAGCTCCTACAATGAGCAGTTCTTC
>NA|15|TRBJ1-4|TRBV4-1|many
CASSQDDASNEKLFF
TGCGCCAGCAGCCAAGACGACGCCTCAAATGAAAAACTGTTTTTT
>NA|15|TRBJ2-3|TRBV7-9|many
CASSDMPGKPDTQYF
TGTGCCAGCAGCGATATGCCAGGGAAACCAGATACGCAGTATTTT
>TRBD2|15|TRBJ2-1|TRBV12-3/TRBV12-4|many
CASSSLAGGVNEQFF
TGTGCCAGCAGTTCCCTGGCGGGAGGAGTGAATGAGCAGTTCTTC
>NA|16|TRBJ1-5|TRBV12-3/TRBV12-4|many
CASSWGTGYSNQPQHF
TGTGCCAGCAGTTGGGGCACAGGGTATAGCAATCAGCCCCAGCATTTT